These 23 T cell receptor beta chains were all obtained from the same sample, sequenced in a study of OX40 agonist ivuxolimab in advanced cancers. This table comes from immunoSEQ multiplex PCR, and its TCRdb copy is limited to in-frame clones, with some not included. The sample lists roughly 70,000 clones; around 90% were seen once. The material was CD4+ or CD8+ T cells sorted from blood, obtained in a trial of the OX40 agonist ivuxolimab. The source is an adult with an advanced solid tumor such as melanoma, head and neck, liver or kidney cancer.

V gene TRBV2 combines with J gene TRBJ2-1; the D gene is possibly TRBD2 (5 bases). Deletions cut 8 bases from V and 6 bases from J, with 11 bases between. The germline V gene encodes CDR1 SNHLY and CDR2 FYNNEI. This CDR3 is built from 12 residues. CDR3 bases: TGTGCCAGCTCCACTAGTCGCAATGAGCAGTTCTTC. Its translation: CASSTSRNEQFF.

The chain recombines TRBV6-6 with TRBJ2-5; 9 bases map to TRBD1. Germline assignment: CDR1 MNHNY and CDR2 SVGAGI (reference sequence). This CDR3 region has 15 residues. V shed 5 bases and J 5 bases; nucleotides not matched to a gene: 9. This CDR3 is CASSPGQGRRETQYF. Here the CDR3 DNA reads TGTGCCAGCAGTCCCGGACAGGGGAGGAGGGAGACCCAGTACTTC.

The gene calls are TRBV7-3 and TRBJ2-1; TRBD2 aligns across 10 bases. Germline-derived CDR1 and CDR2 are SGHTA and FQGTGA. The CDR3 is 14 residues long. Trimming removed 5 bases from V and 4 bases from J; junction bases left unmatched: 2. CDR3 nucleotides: TGTGCCAGCAGCCCGGGACTAGCGTACAATGAGCAGTTCTTC. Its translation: CASSPGLAYNEQFF.

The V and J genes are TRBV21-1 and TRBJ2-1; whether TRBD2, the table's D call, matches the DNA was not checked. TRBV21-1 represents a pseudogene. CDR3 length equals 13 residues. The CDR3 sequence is CASSNQTSGEQFF. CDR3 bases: TGTGCCAGCAGCAACCAGACTAGCGGTGAGCAGTTCTTC.

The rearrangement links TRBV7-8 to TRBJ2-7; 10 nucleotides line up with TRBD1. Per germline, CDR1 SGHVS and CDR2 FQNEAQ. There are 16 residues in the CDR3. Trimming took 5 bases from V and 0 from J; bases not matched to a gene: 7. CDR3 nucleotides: TGTGCCAGCAGCGTCGACAGGGGGCAAGGCTCCTACGAGCAGTACTTC. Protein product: CASSVDRGQGSYEQYF.

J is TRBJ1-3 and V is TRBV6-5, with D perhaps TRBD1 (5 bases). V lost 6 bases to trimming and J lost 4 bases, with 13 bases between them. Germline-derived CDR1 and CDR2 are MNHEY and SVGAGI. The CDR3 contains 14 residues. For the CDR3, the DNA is TGTGCCAGCAGCTCAGGGTTTCGGGGAAACACCATATATTTT. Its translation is CASSSGFRGNTIYF.

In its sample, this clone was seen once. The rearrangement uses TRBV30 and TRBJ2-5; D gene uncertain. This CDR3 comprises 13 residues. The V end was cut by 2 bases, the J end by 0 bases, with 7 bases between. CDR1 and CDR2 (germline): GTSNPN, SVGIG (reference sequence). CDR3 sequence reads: CAWSRNYQETQYF. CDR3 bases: TGTGCCTGGAGTCGAAACTACCAAGAGACCCAGTACTTC.

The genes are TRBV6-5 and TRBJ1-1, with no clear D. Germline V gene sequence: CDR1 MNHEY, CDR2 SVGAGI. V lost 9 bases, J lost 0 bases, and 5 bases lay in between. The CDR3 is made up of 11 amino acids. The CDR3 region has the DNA TGTGCCAGTTATATGAACACTGAAGCTTTCTTT. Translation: CASYMNTEAFF.

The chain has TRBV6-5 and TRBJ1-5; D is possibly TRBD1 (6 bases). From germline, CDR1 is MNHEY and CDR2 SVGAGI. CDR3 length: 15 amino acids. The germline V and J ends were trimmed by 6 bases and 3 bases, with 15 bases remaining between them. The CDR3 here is CASSRGKPSNQPQHF. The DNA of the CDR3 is TGTGCCAGCAGCAGGGGAAAACCCTCCAATCAGCCCCAGCATTTT.

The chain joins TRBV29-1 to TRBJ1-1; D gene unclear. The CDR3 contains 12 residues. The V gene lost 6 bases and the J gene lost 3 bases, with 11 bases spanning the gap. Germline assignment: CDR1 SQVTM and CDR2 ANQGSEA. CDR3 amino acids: CSVSGPYTEAFF. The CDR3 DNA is TGCAGCGTATCGGGTCCGTACACTGAAGCTTTCTTT.

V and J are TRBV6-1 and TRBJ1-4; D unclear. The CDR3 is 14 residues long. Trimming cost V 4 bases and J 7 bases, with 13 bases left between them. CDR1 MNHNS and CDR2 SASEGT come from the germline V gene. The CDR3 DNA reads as TGTGCCAGCAGTGGGACCAGTGGGGTTGAAAAACTGTTTTTT. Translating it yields CASSGTSGVEKLFF.

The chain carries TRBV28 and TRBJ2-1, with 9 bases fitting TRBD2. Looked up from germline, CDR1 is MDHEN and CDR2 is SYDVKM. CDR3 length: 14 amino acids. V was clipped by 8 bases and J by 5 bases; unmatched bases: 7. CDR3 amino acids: CASRIAGADNEQFF. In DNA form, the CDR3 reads TGTGCCAGCCGAATAGCGGGGGCTGACAATGAGCAGTTCTTC.

The DNA of the CDR3 is TGTGCCAGCACCTCCGAACTCGAGCAGTACTTC. It encodes CASTSELEQYF. The chain has TRBV2 and TRBJ2-7; no firm D call. The CDR3 has 11 amino acids. The V end lost 7 bases, the J end lost 6 bases, and 10 bases lay between the germline ends. Germline V CDR1 and CDR2: SNHLY, FYNNEI.

This CDR3 reads CASSLRTGGTGELFF. The CDR3 nucleotides are TGTGCCAGCAGTTTGCGGACAGGGGGGACCGGGGAGCTGTTTTTT. This sequence joins TRBV27 and TRBJ2-2; 10 bases match TRBD1. The germline V gene has CDR1 MNHEY and CDR2 SMNVEV (reference sequence). With V trimmed by 3 bases and J by 5 bases, 3 bases remained unmatched. This CDR3 comprises 15 residues.

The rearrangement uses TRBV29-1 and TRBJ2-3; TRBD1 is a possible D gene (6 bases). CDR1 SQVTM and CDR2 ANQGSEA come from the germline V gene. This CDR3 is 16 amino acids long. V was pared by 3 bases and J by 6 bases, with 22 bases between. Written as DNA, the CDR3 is TGCAGCGTTGAGACCCTTGTGACAGGCCGTAAGGATACGCAGTATTTT. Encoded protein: CSVETLVTGRKDTQYF.

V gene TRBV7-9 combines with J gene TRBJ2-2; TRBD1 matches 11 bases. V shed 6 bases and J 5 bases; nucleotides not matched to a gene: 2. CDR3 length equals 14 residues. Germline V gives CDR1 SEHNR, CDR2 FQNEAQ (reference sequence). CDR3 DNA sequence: TGTGCCAGCAGAGGACAGGGGGCAACCGGGGAGCTGTTTTTT. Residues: CASRGQGATGELFF.

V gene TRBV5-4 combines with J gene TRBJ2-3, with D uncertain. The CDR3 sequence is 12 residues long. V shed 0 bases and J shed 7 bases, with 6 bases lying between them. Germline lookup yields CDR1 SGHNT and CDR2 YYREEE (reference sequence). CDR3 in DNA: TGTGCCAGCAGCTTGGGAGATAATACGCAGTATTTT. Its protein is CASSLGDNTQYF.

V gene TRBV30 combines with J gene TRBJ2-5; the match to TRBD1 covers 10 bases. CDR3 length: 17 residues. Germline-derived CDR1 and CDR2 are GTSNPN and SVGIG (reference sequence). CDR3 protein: CARGGQGIGSGQETQYF. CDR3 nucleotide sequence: TGTGCAAGGGGGGGACAGGGGATTGGGAGCGGCCAAGAGACCCAGTACTTC.

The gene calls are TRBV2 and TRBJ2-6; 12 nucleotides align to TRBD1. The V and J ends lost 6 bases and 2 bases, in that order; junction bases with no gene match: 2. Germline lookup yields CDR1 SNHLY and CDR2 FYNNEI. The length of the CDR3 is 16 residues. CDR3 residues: CASSRDRGPGANVLTF. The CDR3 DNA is TGTGCCAGCAGCCGGGACAGGGGGCCTGGGGCCAACGTCCTGACTTTC.

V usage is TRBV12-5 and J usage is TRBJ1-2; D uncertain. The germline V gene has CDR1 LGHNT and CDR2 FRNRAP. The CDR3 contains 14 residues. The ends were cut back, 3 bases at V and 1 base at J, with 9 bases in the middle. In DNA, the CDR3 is TGTGCTAGTGGTTTTAGCTCCGGTAACTATGGCTACACCTTC. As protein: CASGFSSGNYGYTF.

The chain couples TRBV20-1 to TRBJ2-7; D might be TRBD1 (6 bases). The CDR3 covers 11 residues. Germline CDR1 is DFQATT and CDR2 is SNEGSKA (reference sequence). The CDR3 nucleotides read TGCAAAGTAGGGACATCCTACGAGCAGTACTTC. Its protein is CKVGTSYEQYF.

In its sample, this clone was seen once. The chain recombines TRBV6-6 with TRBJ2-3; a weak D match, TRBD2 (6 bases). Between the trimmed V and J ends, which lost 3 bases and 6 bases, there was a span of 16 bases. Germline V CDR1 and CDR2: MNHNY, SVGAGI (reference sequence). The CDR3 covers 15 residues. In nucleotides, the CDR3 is TGTGCCAGCAGTTATGGCGGGGCACACATGGATACGCAGTATTTT. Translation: CASSYGGAHMDTQYF.

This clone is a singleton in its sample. The DNA of the CDR3 is TGTGCCAGCACGATGGGAACGGGTGGCTACACCTTC. Amino acid sequence: CASTMGTGGYTF. This chain links TRBV2 with TRBJ1-2; no clear D gene. V gave up 7 bases and J gave up 7 bases, with 13 bases separating them. CDR3 length: 12 residues. The germline V gene has CDR1 SNHLY and CDR2 FYNNEI.